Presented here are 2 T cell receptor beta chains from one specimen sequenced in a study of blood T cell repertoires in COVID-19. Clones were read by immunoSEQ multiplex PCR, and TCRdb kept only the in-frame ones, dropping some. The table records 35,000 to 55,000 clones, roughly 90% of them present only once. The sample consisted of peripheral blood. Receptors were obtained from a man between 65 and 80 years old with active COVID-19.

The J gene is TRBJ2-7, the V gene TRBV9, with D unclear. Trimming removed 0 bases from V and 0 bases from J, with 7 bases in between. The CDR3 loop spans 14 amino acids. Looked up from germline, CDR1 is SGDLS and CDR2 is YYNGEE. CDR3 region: CASSVGEYSYEQYF. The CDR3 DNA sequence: TGTGCCAGCAGCGTAGGAGAATACTCCTACGAGCAGTACTTC.

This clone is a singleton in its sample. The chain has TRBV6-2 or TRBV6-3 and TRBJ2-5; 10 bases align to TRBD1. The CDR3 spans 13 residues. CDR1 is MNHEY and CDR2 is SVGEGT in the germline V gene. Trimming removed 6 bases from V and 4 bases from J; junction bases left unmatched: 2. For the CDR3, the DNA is TGTGCCAGCAGCGACAGGGGGCGAGAGACCCAGTACTTC. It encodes CASSDRGRETQYF.